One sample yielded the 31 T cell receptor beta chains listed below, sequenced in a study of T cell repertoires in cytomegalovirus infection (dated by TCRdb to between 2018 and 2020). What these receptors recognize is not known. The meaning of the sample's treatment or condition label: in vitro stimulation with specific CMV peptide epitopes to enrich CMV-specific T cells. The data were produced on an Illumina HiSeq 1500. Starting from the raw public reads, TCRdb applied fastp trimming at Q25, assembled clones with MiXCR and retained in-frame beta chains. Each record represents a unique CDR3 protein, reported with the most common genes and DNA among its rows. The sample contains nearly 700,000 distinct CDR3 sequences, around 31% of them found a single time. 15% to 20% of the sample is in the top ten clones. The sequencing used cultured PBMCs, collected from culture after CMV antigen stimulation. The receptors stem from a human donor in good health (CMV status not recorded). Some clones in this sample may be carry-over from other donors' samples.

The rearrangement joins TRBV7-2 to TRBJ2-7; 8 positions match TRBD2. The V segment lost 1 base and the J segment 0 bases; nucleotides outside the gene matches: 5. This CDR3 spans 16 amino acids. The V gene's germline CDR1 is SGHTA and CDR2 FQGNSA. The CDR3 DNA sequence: TGTGCCAGCAGCTTAGTAGGAAGCGGGGGCTCCTACGAGCAGTACTTC. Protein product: CASSLVGSGGSYEQYF.

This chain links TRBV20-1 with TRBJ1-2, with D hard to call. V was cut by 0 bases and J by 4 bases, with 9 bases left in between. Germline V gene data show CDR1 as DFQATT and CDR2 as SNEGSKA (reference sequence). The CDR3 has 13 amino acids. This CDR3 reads CSARDQSGYGYTF. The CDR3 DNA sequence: TGCAGTGCTAGAGATCAATCTGGCTATGGCTACACCTTC.

As DNA, the CDR3 is TGTGCCAGCAGCCAAGCCCAAGACTCGCCCCGGGACGAGCAGTACTTC. Translating it yields CASSQAQDSPRDEQYF. The chain employs TRBV6-2 or TRBV6-3 and TRBJ2-7, with D unresolved. Germline V gene lookup returns CDR1 MNHEY and CDR2 SVGEGT. CDR3 size: 16 residues. V was trimmed by 6 bases and J by 5 bases, leaving 23 bases between them.

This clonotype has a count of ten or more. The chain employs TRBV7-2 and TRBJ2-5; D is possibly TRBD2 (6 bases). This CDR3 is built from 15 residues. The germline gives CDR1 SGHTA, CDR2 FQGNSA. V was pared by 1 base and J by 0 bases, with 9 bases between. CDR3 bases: TGTGCCAGCAGCTTAGGGGGGGAGGACCAAGAGACCCAGTACTTC. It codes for CASSLGGEDQETQYF. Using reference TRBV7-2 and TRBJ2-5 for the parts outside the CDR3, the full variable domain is GAGVSQSPSNKVTEKGKDVELRCDPISGHTALYWYRQSLGQGLEFLIYFQGNSAPDKSGLPSDRFSAERTGGSVSTLTIQRTQQEDSAVYLCASSLGGEDQETQYFGPGTRLLVL.

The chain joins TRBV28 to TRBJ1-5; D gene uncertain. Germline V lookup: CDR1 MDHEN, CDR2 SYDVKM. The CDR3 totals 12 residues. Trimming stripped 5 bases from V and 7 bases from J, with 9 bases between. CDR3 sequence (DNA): TGTGCCAGCAGTCCCCTATCGCAGCCCCAGCATTTT. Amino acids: CASSPLSQPQHF.

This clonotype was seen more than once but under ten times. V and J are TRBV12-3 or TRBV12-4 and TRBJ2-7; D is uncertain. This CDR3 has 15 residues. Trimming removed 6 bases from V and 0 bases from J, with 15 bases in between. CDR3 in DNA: TGTGCCAGCAGCCCCCAAGGCGCTTACTCCTACGAGCAGTACTTC. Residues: CASSPQGAYSYEQYF.

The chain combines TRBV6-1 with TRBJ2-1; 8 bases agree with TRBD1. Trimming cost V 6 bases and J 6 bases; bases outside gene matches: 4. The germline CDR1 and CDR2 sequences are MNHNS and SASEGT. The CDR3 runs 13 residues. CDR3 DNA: TGTGCCAGCAGGGACAGGGCGAGCAATGAGCAGTTCTTC. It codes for CASRDRASNEQFF.

As DNA, the CDR3 is TGTGCCAGCAGTCCCCGGTCAGGGGGAAATGAGCAGTTCTTC. It specifies CASSPRSGGNEQFF. The rearrangement uses TRBV12-3 or TRBV12-4 and TRBJ2-1; 7 positions match TRBD1. The CDR3 extends over 14 amino acids. Losses at the gene ends were 5 bases for V and 7 bases for J; bases not matched to a gene: 8.

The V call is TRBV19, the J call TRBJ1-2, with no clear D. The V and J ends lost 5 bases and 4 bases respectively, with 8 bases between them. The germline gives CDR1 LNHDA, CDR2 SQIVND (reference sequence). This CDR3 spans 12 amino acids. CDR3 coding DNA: TGTGCCAGTAGTGGCCAAGGCTATGGCTACACCTTC. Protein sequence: CASSGQGYGYTF. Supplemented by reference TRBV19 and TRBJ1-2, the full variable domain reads DGGITQSPKYLFRKEGQNVTLSCEQNLNHDAMYWYRQDPGQGLRLIYYSQIVNDFQKGDIAEGYSVSREKKESFPLTVTSAQKNPTAFYLCASSGQGYGYTFGSGTRLTVV.

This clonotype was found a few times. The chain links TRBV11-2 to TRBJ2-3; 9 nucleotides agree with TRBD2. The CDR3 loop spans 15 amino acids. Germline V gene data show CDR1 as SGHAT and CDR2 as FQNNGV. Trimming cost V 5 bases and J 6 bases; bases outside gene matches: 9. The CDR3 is CASSLAGGDPDTQYF. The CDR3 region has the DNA TGTGCCAGCAGCCTCGCGGGGGGGGACCCGGATACGCAGTATTTT. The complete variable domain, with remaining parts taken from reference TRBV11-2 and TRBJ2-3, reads EAGVAQSPRYKIIEKRQSVAFWCNPISGHATLYWYQQILGQGPKLLIQFQNNGVVDDSQLPKDRFSAERLKGVDSTLKIQPAKLEDSAVYLCASSLAGGDPDTQYFGPGTRLTVL.

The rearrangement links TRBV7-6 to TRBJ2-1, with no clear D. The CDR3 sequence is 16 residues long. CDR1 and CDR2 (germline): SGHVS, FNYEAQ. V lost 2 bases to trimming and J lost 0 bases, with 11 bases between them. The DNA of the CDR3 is TGTGCCAGCAGCTTATACGCAGCTAGCTCCTACAATGAGCAGTTCTTC. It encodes CASSLYAASSYNEQFF.

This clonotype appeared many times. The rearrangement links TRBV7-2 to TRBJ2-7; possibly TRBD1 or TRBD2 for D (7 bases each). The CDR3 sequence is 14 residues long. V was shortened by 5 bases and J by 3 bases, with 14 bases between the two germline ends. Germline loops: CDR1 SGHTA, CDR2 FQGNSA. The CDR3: CASSLQGGVYEQYF. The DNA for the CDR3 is TGTGCCAGCAGCCTCCAGGGGGGGGTCTACGAGCAGTACTTC.

The CDR3 loop is CASSHIQGADYGYTF. The CDR3 nucleotides are TGTGCCAGCAGCCACATACAGGGGGCGGACTATGGCTACACCTTC. The J gene is TRBJ1-2, the V gene TRBV4-2, with 9 bases that match TRBD1. Germline V gene data show CDR1 as LGHNA and CDR2 as YNFKEQ. The junction had 5 bases not matched to a gene; V was cut back by 3 bases and J by 3 bases. The CDR3 has 15 amino acids.

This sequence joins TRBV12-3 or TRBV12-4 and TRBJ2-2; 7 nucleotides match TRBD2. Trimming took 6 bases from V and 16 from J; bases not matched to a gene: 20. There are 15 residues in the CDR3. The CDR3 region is CASSPYRTQTGEGFF. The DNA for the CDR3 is TGTGCCAGCAGCCCCTATAGGACACAGACCGGGGAGGGGTTTTTT.

This CDR3 is CASSARQGQRSPLHF. The CDR3, as DNA: TGTGCCAGCAGCGCTCGACAAGGCCAACGTTCACCCCTCCACTTT. V gene TRBV5-6 combines with J gene TRBJ1-6; D not resolved. V was pared by 4 bases and J by 9 bases, with 17 bases between. Germline CDR1 and CDR2: SGHDT and YYEEEE. The CDR3 extends over 15 amino acids. The whole variable domain, filled in from reference TRBV5-6 and TRBJ1-6, reads DAGVTQSPTHLIKTRGQQVTLRCSPKSGHDTVSWYQQALGQGPQFIFQYYEEEERQRGNFPDRFSGHQFPNYSSELNVNALLLGDSALYLCASSARQGQRSPLHFGNGTRLTVT.

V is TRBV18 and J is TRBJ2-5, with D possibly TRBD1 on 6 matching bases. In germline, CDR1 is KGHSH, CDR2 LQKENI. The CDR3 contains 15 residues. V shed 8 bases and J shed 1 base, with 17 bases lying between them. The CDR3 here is CASRTTGTPQETQYF. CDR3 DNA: TGTGCCAGCCGAACGACCGGGACACCCCAAGAGACCCAGTACTTC.

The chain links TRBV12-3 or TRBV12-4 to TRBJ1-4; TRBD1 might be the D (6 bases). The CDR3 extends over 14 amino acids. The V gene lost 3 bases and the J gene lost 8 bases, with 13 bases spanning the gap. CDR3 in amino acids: CASSLDSEVEKLFF. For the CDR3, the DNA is TGTGCCAGCAGTTTGGACAGCGAGGTAGAAAAACTGTTTTTT.

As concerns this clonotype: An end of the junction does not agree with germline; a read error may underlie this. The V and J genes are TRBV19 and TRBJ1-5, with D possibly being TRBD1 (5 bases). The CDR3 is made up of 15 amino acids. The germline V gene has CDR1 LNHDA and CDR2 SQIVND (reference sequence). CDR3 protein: CASSISRGGNEPQHF. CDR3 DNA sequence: TGTGCCAGTAGTATTTCTAGGGGAGGCAATGAGCCCCAGCATTTT.

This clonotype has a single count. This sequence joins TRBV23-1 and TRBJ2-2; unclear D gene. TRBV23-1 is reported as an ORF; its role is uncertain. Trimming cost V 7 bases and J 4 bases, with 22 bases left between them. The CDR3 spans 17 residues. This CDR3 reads CASNPPKILGFTGELFF. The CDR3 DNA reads TGCGCCAGCAACCCACCCAAGATTTTAGGGTTCACCGGGGAGCTGTTTTTT.

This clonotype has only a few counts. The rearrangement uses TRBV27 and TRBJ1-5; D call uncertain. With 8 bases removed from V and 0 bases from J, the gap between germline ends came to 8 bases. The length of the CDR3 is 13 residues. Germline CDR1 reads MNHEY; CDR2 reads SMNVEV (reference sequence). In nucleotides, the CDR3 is TGTGCCAGCGCCCCCTATAGCAATCAGCCCCAGCATTTT. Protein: CASAPYSNQPQHF.

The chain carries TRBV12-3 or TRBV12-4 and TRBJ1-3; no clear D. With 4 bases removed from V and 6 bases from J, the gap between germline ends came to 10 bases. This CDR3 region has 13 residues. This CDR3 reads CASSSSTLNTIYF. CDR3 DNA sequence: TGTGCCAGCAGTTCGTCGACCCTAAACACCATATATTTT.

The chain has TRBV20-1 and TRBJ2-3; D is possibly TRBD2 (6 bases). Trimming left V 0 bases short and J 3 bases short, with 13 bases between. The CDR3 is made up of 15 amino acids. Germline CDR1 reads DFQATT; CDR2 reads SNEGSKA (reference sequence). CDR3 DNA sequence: TGCAGTGCTAGAGATTCCCGCCGGGGGACAGATACGCAGTATTTT. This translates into CSARDSRRGTDTQYF.

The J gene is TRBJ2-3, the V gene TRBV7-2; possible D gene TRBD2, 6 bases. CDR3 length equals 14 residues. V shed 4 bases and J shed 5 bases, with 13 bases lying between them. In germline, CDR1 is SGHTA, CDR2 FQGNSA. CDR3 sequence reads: CASSWDSHQDTQYF. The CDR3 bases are TGTGCCAGCAGCTGGGACTCCCACCAAGATACGCAGTATTTT.

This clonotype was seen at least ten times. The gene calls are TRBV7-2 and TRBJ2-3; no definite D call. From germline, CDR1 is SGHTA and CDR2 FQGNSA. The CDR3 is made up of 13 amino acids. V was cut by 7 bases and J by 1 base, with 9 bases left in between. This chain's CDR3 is CASTDGGTDTQYF. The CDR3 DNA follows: TGTGCCAGCACTGATGGGGGCACAGATACGCAGTATTTT.

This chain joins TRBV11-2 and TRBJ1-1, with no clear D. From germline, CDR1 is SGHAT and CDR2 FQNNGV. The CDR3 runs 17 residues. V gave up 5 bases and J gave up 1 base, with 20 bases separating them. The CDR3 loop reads CASSPPRTHYENTEAFF. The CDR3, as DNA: TGTGCCAGCAGCCCACCCCGAACCCACTATGAGAACACTGAAGCTTTCTTT.

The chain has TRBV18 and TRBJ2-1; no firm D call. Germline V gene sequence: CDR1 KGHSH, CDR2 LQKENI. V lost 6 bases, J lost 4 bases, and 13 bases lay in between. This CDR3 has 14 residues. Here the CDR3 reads CASSPYAPYNEQFF. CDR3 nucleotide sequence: TGTGCCAGCTCCCCCTATGCTCCTTACAATGAGCAGTTCTTC.

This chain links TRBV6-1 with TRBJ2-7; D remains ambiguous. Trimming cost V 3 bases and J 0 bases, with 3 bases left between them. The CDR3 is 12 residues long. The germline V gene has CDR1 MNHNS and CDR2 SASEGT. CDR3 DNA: TGTGCCAGCAGTGATTTCTCCTACGAGCAGTACTTC. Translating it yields CASSDFSYEQYF.

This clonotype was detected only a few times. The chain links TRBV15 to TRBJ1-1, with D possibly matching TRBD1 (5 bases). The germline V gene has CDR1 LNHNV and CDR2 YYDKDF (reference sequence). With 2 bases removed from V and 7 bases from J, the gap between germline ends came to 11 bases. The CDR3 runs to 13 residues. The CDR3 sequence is CATSRKGDGEAFF. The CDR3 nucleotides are TGTGCCACCAGCAGAAAAGGGGACGGTGAAGCTTTCTTT.

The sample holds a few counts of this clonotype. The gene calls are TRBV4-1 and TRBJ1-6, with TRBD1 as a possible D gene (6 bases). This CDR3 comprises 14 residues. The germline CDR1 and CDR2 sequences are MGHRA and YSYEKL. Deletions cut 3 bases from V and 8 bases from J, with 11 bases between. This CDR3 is CASSHLRGDSPLHF. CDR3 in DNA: TGCGCCAGCAGCCACCTCAGGGGAGATTCACCCCTCCACTTT.

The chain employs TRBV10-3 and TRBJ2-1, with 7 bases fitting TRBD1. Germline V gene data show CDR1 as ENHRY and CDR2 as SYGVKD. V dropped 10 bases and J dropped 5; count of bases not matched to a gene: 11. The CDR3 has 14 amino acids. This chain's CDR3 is CATIKQGSHNEQFF. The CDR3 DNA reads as TGTGCCACGATAAAACAGGGGTCCCACAATGAGCAGTTCTTC.

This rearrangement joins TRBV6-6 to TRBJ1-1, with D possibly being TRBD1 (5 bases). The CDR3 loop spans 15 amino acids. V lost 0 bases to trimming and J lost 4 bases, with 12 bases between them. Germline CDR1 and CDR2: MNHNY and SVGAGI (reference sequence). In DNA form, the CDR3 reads TGTGCCAGCAGTTACTCTCCGACAGACCTCACTGAAGCTTTCTTT. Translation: CASSYSPTDLTEAFF.